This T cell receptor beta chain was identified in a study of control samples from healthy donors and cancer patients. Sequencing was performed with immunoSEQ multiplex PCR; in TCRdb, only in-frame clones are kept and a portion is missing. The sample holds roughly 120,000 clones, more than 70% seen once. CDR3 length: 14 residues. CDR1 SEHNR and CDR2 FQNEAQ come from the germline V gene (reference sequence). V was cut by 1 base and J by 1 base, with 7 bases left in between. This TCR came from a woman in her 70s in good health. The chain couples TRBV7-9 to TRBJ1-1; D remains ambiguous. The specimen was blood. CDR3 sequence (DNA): TGTGCCAGCAGCTTAGTTTGGCGGAACACTGAAGCTTTCTTT. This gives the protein CASSLVWRNTEAFF.